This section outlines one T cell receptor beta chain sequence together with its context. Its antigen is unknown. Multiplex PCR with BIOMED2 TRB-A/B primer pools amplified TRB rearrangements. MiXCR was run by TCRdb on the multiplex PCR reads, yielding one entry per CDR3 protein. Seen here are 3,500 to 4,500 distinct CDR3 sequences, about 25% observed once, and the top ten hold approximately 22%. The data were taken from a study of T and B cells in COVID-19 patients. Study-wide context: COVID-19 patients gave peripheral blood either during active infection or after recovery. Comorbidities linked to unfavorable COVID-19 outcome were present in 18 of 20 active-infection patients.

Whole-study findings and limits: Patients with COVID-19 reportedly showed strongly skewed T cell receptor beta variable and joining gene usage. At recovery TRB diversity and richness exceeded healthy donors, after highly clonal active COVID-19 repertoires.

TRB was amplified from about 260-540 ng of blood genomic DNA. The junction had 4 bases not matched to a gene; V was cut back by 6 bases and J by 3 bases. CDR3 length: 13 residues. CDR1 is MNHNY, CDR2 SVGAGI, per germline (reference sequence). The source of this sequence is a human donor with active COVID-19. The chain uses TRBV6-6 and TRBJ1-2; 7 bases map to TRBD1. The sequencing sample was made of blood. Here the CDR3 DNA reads TGTGCCAGCAGCTCAGGGGGAGACTATGGCTACACCTTC. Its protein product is CASSSGGDYGYTF.